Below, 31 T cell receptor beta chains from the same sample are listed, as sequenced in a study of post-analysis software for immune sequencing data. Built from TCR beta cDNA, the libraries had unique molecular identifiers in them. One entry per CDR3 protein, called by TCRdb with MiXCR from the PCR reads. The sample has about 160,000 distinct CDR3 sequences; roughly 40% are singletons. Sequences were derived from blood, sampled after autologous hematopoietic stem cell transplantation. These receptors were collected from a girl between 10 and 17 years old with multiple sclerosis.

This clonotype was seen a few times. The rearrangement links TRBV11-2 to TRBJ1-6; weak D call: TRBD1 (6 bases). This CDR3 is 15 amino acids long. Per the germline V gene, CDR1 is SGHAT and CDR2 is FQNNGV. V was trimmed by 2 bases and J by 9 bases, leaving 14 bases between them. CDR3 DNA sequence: TGTGCCAGCAGCTTATCGTTCGAGGGGGGTTCACCCCTCCACTTT. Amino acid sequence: CASSLSFEGGSPLHF.

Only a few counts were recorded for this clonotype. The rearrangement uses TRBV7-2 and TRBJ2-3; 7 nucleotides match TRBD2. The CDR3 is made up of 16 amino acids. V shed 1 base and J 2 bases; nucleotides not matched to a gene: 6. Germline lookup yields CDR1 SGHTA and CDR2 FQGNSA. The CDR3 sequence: CASSLELAAYTDTQYF. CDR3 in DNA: TGTGCCAGCAGCTTAGAGCTAGCGGCATACACAGATACGCAGTATTTT.

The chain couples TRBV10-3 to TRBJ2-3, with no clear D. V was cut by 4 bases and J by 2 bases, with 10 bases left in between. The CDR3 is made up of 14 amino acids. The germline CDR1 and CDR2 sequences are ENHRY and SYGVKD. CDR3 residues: CAISASSATDTQYF. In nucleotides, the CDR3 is TGTGCCATCAGTGCCTCCTCCGCCACAGATACGCAGTATTTT.

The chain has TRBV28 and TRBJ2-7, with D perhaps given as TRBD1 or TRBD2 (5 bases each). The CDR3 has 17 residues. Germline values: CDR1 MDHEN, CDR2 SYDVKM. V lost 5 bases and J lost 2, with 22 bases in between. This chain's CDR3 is CASSPLPPGAPTYEQYF. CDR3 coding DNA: TGTGCCAGCAGTCCTCTTCCCCCCGGGGCCCCAACCTACGAGCAGTACTTC. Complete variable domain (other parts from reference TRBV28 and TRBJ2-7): DVKVTQSSRYLVKRTGEKVFLECVQDMDHENMFWYRQDPGLGLRLIYFSYDVKMKEKGDIPEGYSVSREKKERFSLILESASTNQTSMYLCASSPLPPGAPTYEQYFGPGTRLTVT.

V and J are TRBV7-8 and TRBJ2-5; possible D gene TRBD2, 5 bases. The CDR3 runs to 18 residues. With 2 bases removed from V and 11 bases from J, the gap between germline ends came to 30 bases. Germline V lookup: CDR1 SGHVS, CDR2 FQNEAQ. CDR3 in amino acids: CASSLRPWRPTYGNEQYF. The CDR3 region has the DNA TGTGCCAGCAGCTTAAGACCTTGGCGGCCGACGTACGGGAATGAGCAGTACTTC.

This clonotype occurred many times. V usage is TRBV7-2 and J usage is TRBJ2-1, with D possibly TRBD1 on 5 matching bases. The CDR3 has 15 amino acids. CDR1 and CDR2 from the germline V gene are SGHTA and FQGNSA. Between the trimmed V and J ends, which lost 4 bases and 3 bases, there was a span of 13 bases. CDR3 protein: CASSSPEDNYNEQFF. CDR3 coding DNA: TGTGCCAGCAGCTCGCCAGAGGACAACTACAATGAGCAGTTCTTC.

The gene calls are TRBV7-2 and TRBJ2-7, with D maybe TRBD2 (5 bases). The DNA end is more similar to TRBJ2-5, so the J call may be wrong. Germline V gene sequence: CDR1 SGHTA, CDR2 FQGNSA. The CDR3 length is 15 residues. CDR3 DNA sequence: TGTGCCAGCAGCTTAGGAGGGATCCGCCAAGAGACCCAGTACTTC. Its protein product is CASSLGGIRQETQYF.

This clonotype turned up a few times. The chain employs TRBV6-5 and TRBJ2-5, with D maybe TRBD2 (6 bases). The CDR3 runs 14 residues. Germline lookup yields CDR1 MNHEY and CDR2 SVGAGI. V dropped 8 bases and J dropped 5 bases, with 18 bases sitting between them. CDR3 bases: TGTGCCAGCCCAGGAGTGGGAGGAAGTGAGACCCAGTACTTC. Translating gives CASPGVGGSETQYF.

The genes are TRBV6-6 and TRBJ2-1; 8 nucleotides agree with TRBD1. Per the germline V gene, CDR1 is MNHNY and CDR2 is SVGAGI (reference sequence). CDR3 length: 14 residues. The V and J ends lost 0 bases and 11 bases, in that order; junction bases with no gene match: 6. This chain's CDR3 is CASSYSSRQGKQFF. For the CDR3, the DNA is TGTGCCAGCAGTTACTCAAGTAGACAGGGGAAGCAGTTCTTC.

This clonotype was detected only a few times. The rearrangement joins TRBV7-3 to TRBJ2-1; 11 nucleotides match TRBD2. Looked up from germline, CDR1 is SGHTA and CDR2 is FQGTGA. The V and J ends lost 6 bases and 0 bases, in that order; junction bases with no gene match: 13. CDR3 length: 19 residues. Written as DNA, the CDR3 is TGTGCCAGCAGTGGGCGAGGGACTAGCGGTACTAGCTCCTACAATGAGCAGTTCTTC. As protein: CASSGRGTSGTSSYNEQFF.

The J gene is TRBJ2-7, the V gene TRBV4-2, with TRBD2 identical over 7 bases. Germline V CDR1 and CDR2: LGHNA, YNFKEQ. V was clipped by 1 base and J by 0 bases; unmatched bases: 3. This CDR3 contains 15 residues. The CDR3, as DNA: TGTGCCAGCAGCCAAGTGGGACTACCCTCCTACGAGCAGTACTTC. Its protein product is CASSQVGLPSYEQYF.

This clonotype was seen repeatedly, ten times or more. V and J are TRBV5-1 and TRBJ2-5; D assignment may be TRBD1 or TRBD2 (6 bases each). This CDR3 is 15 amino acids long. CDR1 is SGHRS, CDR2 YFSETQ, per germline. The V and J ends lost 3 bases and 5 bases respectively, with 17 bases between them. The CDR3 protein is CASSSSNRDWETQYF. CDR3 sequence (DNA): TGCGCCAGCAGCTCATCAAACAGGGACTGGGAGACCCAGTACTTC.

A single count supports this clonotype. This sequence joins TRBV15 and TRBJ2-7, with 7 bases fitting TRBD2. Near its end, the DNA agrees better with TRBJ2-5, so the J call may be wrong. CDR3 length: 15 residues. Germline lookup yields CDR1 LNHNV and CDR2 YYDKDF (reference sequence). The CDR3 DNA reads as TGTGCCACCAGCAGAGACAGCGGGAATAGCGAGACCCAGTACTTC. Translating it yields CATSRDSGNSETQYF.

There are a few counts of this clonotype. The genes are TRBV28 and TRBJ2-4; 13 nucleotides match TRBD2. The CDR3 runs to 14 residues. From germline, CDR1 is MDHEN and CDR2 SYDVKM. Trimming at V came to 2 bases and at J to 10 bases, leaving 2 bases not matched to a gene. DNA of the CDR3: TGTGCCAGCAGTTTACCACTAGCGGGAGGGATTCAGTACTTC. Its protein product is CASSLPLAGGIQYF.

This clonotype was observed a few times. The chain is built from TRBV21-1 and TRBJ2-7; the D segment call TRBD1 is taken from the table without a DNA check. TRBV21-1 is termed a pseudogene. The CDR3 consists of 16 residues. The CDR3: CASSDDTGEHCYEQYF. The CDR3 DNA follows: TGTGCCAGCAGCGACGATACAGGGGAGCATTGCTACGAGCAGTACTTC.

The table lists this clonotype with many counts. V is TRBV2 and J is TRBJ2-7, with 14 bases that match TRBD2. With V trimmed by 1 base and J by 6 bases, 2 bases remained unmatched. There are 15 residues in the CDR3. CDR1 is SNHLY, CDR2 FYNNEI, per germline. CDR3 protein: CASSEGLAGGLEQYF. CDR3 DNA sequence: TGTGCCAGCAGTGAAGGACTAGCGGGAGGGCTCGAGCAGTACTTC.

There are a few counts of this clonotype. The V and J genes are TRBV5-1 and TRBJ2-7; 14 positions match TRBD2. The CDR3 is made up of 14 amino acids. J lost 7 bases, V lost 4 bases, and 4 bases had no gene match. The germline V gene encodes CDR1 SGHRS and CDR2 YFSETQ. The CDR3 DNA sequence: TGCGCCAGCAGCGAAGGACTAGCGGGAGGAGAGCAGTACTTC. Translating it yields CASSEGLAGGEQYF.

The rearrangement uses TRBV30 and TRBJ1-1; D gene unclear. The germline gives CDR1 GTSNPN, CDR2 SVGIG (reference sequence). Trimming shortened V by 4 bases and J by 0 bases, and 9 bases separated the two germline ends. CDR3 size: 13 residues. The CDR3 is CAWKGRLNTEAFF. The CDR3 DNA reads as TGTGCCTGGAAGGGAAGGCTGAACACTGAAGCTTTCTTT.

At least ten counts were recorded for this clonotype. The CDR3 sequence: CSATPLLAGGQYEQYF. The CDR3 DNA follows: TGCAGTGCGACACCCCTACTAGCGGGGGGGCAATACGAGCAGTACTTC. The rearrangement uses TRBV20-1 and TRBJ2-7; 13 bases match TRBD2. Germline values: CDR1 DFQATT, CDR2 SNEGSKA (reference sequence). The J segment lost 4 bases and the V segment lost 6 bases, leaving 12 bases of the junction unmatched. The CDR3 consists of 16 residues.

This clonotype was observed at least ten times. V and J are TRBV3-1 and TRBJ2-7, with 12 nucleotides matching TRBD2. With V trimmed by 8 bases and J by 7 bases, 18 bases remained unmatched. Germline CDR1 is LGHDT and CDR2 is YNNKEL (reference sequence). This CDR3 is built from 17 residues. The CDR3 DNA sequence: TGTGCCAGCCCCCGCGGATCTAGCGGGAGGGGCTCTAGAGAGCAGTACTTC. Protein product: CASPRGSSGRGSREQYF.

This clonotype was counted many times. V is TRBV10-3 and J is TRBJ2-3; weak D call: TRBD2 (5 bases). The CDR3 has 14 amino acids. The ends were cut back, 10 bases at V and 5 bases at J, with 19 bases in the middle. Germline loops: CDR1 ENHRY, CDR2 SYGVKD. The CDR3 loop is CASGTGNAIDTQYF. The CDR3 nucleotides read TGTGCCAGCGGAACCGGGAACGCTATAGATACGCAGTATTTT.

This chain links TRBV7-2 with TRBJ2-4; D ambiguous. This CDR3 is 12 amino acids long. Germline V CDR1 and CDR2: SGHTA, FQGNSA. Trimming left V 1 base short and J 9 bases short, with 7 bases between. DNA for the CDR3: TGTGCCAGCAGCTTAGGCAGGAGCATTCAGTACTTC. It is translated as CASSLGRSIQYF.

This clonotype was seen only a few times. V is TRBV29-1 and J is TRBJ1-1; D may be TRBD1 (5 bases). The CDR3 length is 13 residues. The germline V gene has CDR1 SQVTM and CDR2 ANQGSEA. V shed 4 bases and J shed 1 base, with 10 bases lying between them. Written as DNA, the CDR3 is TGCAGCGTTGTTGGGGGGGAGAACACTGAAGCTTTCTTT. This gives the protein CSVVGGENTEAFF.

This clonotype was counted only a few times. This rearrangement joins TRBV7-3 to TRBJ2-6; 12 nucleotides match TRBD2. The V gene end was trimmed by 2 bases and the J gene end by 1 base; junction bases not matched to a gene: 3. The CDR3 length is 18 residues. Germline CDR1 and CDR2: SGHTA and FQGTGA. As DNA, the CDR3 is TGTGCCAGCAGCTTACTAGCGGGAGGGGGATCTGGGGCCAACGTCCTGACTTTC. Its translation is CASSLLAGGGSGANVLTF. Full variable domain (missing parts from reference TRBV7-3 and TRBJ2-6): GAGVSQTPSNKVTEKGKYVELRCDPISGHTALYWYRQSLGQGPEFLIYFQGTGAADDSGLPNDRFFAVRPEGSVSTLKIQRTERGDSAVYLCASSLLAGGGSGANVLTFGAGSRLTVL.

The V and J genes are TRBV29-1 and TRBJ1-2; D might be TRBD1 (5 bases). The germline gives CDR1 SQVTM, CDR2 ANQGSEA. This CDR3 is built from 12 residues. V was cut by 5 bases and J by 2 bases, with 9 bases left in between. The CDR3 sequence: CSVLEGNYGYTF. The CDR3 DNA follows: TGCAGCGTTCTGGAGGGGAACTATGGCTACACCTTC.

In DNA form, the CDR3 reads TGTGCCAGCAGTTTATCGGCTACTGGGGCCAACGTCCTGACTTTC. It translates to CASSLSATGANVLTF. The rearrangement uses TRBV12-3 or TRBV12-4 and TRBJ2-6, with D hard to call. The CDR3 runs 15 residues. Trimming pared 2 bases from V and 2 bases from J, leaving 7 bases between.

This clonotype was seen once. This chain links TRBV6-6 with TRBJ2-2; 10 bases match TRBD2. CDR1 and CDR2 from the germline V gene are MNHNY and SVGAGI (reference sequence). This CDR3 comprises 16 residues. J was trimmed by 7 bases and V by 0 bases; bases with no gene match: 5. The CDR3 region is CASSYSSGRFYGELFF. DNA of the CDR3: TGTGCCAGCAGTTACTCTAGCGGGAGGTTTTACGGGGAGCTGTTTTTT.

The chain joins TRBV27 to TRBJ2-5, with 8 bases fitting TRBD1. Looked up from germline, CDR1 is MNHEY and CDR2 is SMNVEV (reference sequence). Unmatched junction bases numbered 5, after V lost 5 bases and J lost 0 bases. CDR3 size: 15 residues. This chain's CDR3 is CASSLRDRYQETQYF. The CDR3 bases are TGTGCCAGCAGTCTCCGGGACAGGTACCAAGAGACCCAGTACTTC.

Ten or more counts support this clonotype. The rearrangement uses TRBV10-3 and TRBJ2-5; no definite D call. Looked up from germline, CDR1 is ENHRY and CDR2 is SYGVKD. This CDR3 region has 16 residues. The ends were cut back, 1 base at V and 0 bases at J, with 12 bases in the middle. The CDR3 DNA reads TGTGCCATCAGTGAGTTTACACCTGAGTACCAAGAGACCCAGTACTTC. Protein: CAISEFTPEYQETQYF.

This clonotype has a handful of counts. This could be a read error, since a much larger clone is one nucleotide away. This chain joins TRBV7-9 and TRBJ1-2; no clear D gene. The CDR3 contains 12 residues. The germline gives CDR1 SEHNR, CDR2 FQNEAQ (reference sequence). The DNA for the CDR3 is TGTTCCAGCAGCTTAGTACAGTTCGGCTACACCTTC. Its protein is CSSSLVQFGYTF. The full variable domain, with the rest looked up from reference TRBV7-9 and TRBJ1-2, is DTGVSQNPRHKITKRGQNVTFRCDPISEHNRLYWYRQTLGQGPEFLTYFQNEAQLEKSRLLSDRFSAERPKGSFSTLEIQRTEQGDSAMYLCSSSLVQFGYTFGSGTRLTVV.

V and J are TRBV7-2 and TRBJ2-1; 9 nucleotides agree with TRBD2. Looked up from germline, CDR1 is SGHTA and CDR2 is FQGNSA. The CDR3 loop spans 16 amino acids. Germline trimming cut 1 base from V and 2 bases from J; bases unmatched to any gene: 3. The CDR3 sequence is CASSLGASGTYNEQFF. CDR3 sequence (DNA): TGTGCCAGCAGCTTAGGGGCTAGCGGGACCTACAATGAGCAGTTCTTC.